This passage covers 15 T cell receptor beta chains from one sample sequenced in a study of cytomegalovirus exposure and HLA in healthy donors. PCR was performed using 60 Vbeta and 13 Jbeta primers. Only in-frame clones appear in the TCRdb table, and some are missing; sequencing was by immunoSEQ multiplex PCR. The sample comprises about 150,000 clones, 80% of which are singletons, and 1% rests with the top ten. The source material was PBMCs. These receptors came from a woman aged 45-60 years in good health and CMV-seropositive.

The rearrangement links TRBV14 to TRBJ1-2; D gene ambiguous. The V and J ends lost 3 bases and 1 base respectively, with 6 bases between them. CDR1 and CDR2 (germline): SGHDN, FVKESK. This CDR3 spans 13 amino acids. CDR3 DNA: TGTGCCAGCAGCCAGCAGTTTAACTATGGCTACACCTTC. Amino acids: CASSQQFNYGYTF. The variable domain in full, with the rest retrieved from reference TRBV14 and TRBJ1-2, is EAGVTQFPSHSVIEKGQTVTLRCDPISGHDNLYWYRRVMGKEIKFLLHFVKESKQDESGMPNNRFLAERTGGTYSTLKVQPAELEDSGVYFCASSQQFNYGYTFGSGTRLTVV.

This clone occurred once. The chain is built from TRBV7-9 and TRBJ2-7, with D unclear. Germline V gene sequence: CDR1 SEHNR, CDR2 FQNEAQ (reference sequence). V was clipped by 3 bases and J by 1 base, with 4 bases between them. The CDR3 has 12 residues. The CDR3 DNA is TGTGCCAGCAGCTTTAGTTCCTACGAGCAGTACTTC. It translates to CASSFSSYEQYF.

This clone occurred once. This chain joins TRBV18 and TRBJ1-1; TRBD1 aligns across 7 bases. The CDR3 contains 14 residues. V lost 3 bases, J lost 1 base, and 2 bases stayed unmatched. CDR1 and CDR2 from the germline V gene are KGHSH and LQKENI. The CDR3 bases are TGTGCCAGCTCACCTCAGGGGGGGAACACTGAAGCTTTCTTT. It yields the protein CASSPQGGNTEAFF.

The CDR3 DNA reads as TGTGCCAGCAGCCAAGAGGGGTCGACTAGCGGGGGAGGAGAGACCCAGTACTTC. As protein: CASSQEGSTSGGGETQYF. The chain employs TRBV4-2 and TRBJ2-5, with 12 nucleotides matching TRBD2. Germline CDR1 is LGHNA and CDR2 is YNFKEQ. Losses at the gene ends were 0 bases for V and 4 bases for J; bases not matched to a gene: 9. The CDR3 is made up of 18 amino acids.

The chain couples TRBV29-1 to TRBJ1-2; 7 nucleotides align to TRBD1. Trimming at V came to 7 bases and at J to 5 bases, leaving 7 bases not matched to a gene. Germline assignment: CDR1 SQVTM and CDR2 ANQGSEA. The CDR3 runs to 12 residues. DNA of the CDR3: TGCAGCGGAAACGGACAGGATTATGGCTACACCTTC. It specifies CSGNGQDYGYTF.

The DNA for the CDR3 is TGTGCCAGCAGTCCAGACAGCTCCTACAATGAGCAGTTCTTC. It encodes CASSPDSSYNEQFF. This chain uses TRBV5-6 with TRBJ2-1; possible D gene TRBD1, 5 bases. The CDR3 is made up of 14 amino acids. Trimming left V 5 bases short and J 0 bases short, with 9 bases between. Per germline, CDR1 SGHDT and CDR2 YYEEEE. Based on the CDR3 plus reference TRBV5-6 and TRBJ2-1, the full variable domain is DAGVTQSPTHLIKTRGQQVTLRCSPKSGHDTVSWYQQALGQGPQFIFQYYEEEERQRGNFPDRFSGHQFPNYSSELNVNALLLGDSALYLCASSPDSSYNEQFFGPGTRLTVL.

The chain uses TRBV6-4 and TRBJ2-1; maybe TRBD1 (6 bases). Germline CDR1 reads MRHNA; CDR2 reads SNTAGT. Trimming stripped 3 bases from V and 10 bases from J, with 13 bases between. The CDR3 runs 13 residues. The CDR3 protein is CASSEQGRGEQFF. In DNA, the CDR3 is TGTGCCAGCAGTGAACAGGGACGAGGGGAGCAGTTCTTC.

In DNA form, the CDR3 reads TGTGCCAGCAGCGTAACCGGACTGGTTAAAGAGACCCAGTACTTC. Translation: CASSVTGLVKETQYF. The genes are TRBV7-6 and TRBJ2-5; a weak D match, TRBD2 (5 bases). Trimming left V 5 bases short and J 3 bases short, with 16 bases between. Germline loops: CDR1 SGHVS, CDR2 FNYEAQ. This CDR3 region has 15 residues.

The sample holds one count of this clone. The chain links TRBV28 to TRBJ2-7; D might be TRBD2 (5 bases). Germline CDR1 is MDHEN and CDR2 is SYDVKM. The germline V and J ends were trimmed by 3 bases and 2 bases, with 14 bases remaining between them. The CDR3 is 15 amino acids. The chain's CDR3 is CASSLKERAAYEQYF. DNA for the CDR3: TGTGCCAGCAGTTTGAAAGAGAGGGCCGCCTACGAGCAGTACTTC. Drawing the rest from reference TRBV28 and TRBJ2-7, the complete variable domain is DVKVTQSSRYLVKRTGEKVFLECVQDMDHENMFWYRQDPGLGLRLIYFSYDVKMKEKGDIPEGYSVSREKKERFSLILESASTNQTSMYLCASSLKERAAYEQYFGPGTRLTVT.

The CDR3 loop is CAWSPIGAASGSGNEQFF. CDR3 DNA sequence: TGTGCCTGGAGCCCCATCGGGGCGGCTAGCGGGAGCGGGAATGAGCAGTTCTTC. The chain employs TRBV30 and TRBJ2-1; 10 positions agree with TRBD2. This CDR3 spans 18 amino acids. Germline loops: CDR1 GTSNPN, CDR2 SVGIG (reference sequence). Germline trimming cut 3 bases from V and 7 bases from J; bases unmatched to any gene: 18.

This clone was observed a handful of times. The chain employs TRBV5-4 and TRBJ1-1; TRBD1 matches 7 bases. CDR3 length equals 15 residues. Germline values: CDR1 SGHNT, CDR2 YYREEE (reference sequence). The junction had 7 bases not matched to a gene; V was cut back by 4 bases and J by 1 base. Written as DNA, the CDR3 is TGTGCCAGCAGCCCCCTGACAGGGAGGAACACTGAAGCTTTCTTT. It codes for CASSPLTGRNTEAFF.

This rearrangement joins TRBV9 to TRBJ2-7; 11 nucleotides match TRBD1. From germline, CDR1 is SGDLS and CDR2 YYNGEE. This CDR3 has 15 amino acids. Unmatched junction bases numbered 6, after V lost 4 bases and J lost 3 bases. CDR3 nucleotides: TGTGCCAGCAGCTTTAGGACAGGGGGCGGCTACGAGCAGTACTTC. This gives the protein CASSFRTGGGYEQYF. The full variable domain, in which reference TRBV9 and TRBJ2-7 provide the parts outside the CDR3, is DSGVTQTPKHLITATGQRVTLRCSPRSGDLSVYWYQQSLDQGLQFLIQYYNGEERAKGNILERFSAQQFPDLHSELNLSSLELGDSALYFCASSFRTGGGYEQYFGPGTRLTVT.

The chain combines TRBV19 with TRBJ2-3; weak D call: TRBD2 (5 bases). Trimming removed 6 bases at V and 11 bases at J, with 21 bases between. Germline V gene sequence: CDR1 LNHDA, CDR2 SQIVND (reference sequence). The CDR3 runs to 14 residues. In nucleotides, the CDR3 is TGTGCCAGTAGCCCTCACCAACTAGTTTCGATGCAGTATTTT. This sequence encodes CASSPHQLVSMQYF.

This clone was observed a few times. The gene calls are TRBV9 and TRBJ1-5; TRBD1 agrees at 10 bases. This CDR3 has 15 residues. The V segment lost 4 bases and the J segment 6 bases; nucleotides outside the gene matches: 7. Germline V gene data show CDR1 as SGDLS and CDR2 as YYNGEE. The CDR3 reads CASSPGQGIVQPQHF. For the CDR3, the DNA is TGTGCCAGCAGCCCGGGACAGGGGATTGTTCAGCCCCAGCATTTT.

The chain carries TRBV5-4 and TRBJ1-1, with unresolved D. The ends were cut back, 0 bases at V and 7 bases at J, with 7 bases in the middle. The length of the CDR3 is 12 residues. Germline lookup yields CDR1 SGHNT and CDR2 YYREEE (reference sequence). The CDR3 loop reads CASSLAGFEAFF. Here the CDR3 DNA reads TGTGCCAGCAGCTTGGCGGGGTTTGAAGCTTTCTTT.